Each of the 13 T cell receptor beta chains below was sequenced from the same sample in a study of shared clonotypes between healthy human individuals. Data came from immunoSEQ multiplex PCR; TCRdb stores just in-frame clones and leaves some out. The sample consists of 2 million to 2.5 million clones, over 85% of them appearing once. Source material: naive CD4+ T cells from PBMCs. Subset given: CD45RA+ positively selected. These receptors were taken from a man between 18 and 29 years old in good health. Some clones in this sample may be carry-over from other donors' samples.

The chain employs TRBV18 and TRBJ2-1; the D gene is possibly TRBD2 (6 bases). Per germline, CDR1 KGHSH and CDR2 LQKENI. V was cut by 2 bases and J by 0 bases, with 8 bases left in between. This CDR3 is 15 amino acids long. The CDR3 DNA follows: TGTGCCAGCTCACCAGTAGCGGTCTCCTACAATGAGCAGTTCTTC. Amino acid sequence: CASSPVAVSYNEQFF.

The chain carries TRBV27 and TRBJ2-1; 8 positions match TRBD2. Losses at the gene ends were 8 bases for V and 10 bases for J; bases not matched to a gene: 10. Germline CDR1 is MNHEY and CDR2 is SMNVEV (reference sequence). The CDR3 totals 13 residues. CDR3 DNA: TGTGCCAGCCTCTCCGCGGGGGGTGGGGAGCAGTTCTTC. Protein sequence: CASLSAGGGEQFF.

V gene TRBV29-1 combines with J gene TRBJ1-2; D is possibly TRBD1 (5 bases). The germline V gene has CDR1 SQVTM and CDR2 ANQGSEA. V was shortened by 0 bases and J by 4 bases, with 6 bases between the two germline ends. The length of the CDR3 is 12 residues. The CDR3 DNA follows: TGCAGCGTTGAAGAAGGGACCTATGGCTACACCTTC. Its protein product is CSVEEGTYGYTF.

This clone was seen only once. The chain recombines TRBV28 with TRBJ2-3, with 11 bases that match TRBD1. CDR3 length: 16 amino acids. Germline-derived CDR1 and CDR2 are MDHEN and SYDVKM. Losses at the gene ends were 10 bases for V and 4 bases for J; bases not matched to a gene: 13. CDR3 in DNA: TGTGCCAAACCCCGGGGACAGGGGGGGACCGCAGATACGCAGTATTTT. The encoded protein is CAKPRGQGGTADTQYF.

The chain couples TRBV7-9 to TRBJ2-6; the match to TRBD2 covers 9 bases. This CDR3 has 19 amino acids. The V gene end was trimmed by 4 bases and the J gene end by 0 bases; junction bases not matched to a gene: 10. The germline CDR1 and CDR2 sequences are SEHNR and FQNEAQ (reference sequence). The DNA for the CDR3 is TGTGCCAGCAGCTACCTAAGACTAGCGGTAGACTCTGGGGCCAACGTCCTGACTTTC. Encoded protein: CASSYLRLAVDSGANVLTF.

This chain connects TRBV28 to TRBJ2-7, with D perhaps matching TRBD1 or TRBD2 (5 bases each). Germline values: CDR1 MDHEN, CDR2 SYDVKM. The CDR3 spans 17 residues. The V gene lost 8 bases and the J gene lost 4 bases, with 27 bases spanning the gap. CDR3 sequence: CASSNLAPGRGVYEQYF. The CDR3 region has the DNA TGTGCCAGCTCCAATTTAGCCCCGGGGAGAGGGGTGTACGAGCAGTACTTC.

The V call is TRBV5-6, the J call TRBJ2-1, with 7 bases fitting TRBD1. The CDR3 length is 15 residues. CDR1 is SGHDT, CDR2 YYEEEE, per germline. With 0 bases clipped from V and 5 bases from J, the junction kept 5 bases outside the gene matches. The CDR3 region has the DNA TGTGCCAGCAGCTTGGATACCGGGACAGACAATGAGCAGTTCTTC. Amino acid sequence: CASSLDTGTDNEQFF.

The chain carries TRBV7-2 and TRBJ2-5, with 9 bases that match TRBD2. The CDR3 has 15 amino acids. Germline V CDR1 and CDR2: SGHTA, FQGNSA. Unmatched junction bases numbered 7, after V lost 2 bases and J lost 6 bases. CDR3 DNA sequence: TGTGCCAGCAGCTTAATTAGCGGGAGAACGAAGACCCAGTACTTC. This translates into CASSLISGRTKTQYF.

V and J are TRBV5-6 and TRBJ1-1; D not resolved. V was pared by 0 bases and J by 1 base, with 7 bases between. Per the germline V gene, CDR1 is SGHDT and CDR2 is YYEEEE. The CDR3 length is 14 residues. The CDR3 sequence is CASSLAKGNTEAFF. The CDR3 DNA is TGTGCCAGCAGCTTGGCCAAGGGGAACACTGAAGCTTTCTTT.

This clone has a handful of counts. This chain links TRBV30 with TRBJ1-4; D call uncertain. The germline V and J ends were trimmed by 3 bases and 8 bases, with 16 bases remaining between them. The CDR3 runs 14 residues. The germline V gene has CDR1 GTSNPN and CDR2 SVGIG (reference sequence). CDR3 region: CAWRVMNEGEKLFF. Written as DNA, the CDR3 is TGTGCCTGGAGGGTAATGAACGAGGGAGAAAAACTGTTTTTT.

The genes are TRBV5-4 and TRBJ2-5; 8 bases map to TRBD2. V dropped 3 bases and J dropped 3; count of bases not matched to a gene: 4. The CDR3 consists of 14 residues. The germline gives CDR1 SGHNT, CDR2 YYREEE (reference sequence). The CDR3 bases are TGTGCCAGCAGCTATAAACTAGCGGAAGAGACCCAGTACTTC. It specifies CASSYKLAEETQYF. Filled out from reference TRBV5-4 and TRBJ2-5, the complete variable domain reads ETGVTQSPTHLIKTRGQQVTLRCSSQSGHNTVSWYQQALGQGPQFIFQYYREEENGRGNFPPRFSGLQFPNYSSELNVNALELDDSALYLCASSYKLAEETQYFGPGTRLLVL.

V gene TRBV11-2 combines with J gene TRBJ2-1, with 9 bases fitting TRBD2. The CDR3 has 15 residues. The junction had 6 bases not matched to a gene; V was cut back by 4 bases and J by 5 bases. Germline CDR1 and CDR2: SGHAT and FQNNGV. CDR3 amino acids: CASSSLAGYDNEQFF. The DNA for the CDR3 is TGTGCCAGCAGCTCGCTAGCGGGATATGACAATGAGCAGTTCTTC.

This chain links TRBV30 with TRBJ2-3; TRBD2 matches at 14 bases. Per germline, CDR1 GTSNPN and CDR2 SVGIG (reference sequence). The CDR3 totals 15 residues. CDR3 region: CASTSGRGSTDTQYF. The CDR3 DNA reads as TGTGCATCGACTAGCGGGAGGGGTAGCACAGATACGCAGTATTTT.